The present entry profiles one T cell receptor beta chain with its context. The data derive from a study of cytomegalovirus exposure and HLA in healthy donors. The CDR3 has 12 amino acids. From germline, CDR1 is LNHNV and CDR2 YYDKDF (reference sequence). The V end lost 6 bases, the J end lost 5 bases, and 10 bases lay between the germline ends. In the PCR, 60 Vbeta and 13 Jbeta primers were used. Libraries were prepared by immunoSEQ multiplex PCR; TCRdb keeps only in-frame clonotypes and omits some of them. The sample holds some 150,000 clones, around 67% seen once. The V gene is TRBV15, the J gene TRBJ2-5, with D possibly being TRBD2 (6 bases). The clonotype was recovered from a man younger than 35 in good health and CMV-seropositive. What was sequenced was PBMCs. The CDR3 nucleotides read TGTGCCACCAGGGGACTGCTGGAGACCCAGTACTTC. Translation: CATRGLLETQYF.